This entry features one T cell receptor beta chain sequence. What it recognizes is unknown. The source of the sample is a study of cytomegalovirus exposure and HLA in healthy donors. Study outcomes and limitations: Among TCR beta chains of equal frequency, HLA-associated ones were more clonally expanded in a later analysis.

Germline V gene lookup returns CDR1 MDHEN and CDR2 SYDVKM. Trimming took 5 bases from V and 6 from J; bases not matched to a gene: 16. CDR3 length: 16 amino acids. PCR primers comprised 60 Vbeta and 13 Jbeta primers. In the study's own analysis: Approximately 83 million unique TCR beta chains, roughly 10 million shared, were counted in a later analysis. This table comes from immunoSEQ multiplex PCR, and its TCRdb copy is limited to in-frame clones, with some not included. V and J calls and clone size are given by that table; D and trimming were obtained from the DNA. The sample yields tens of thousands of clones, about 73% seen once.

The sequencing sample was made of PBMCs. The chain joins TRBV28 to TRBJ2-7, with 7 positions matching TRBD1. The clonotype was recovered from a woman between 45 and 60 years old in good health and CMV-seropositive. This chain's CDR3 is CASSPPLTGYFGEQYF. CDR3 bases: TGTGCCAGCAGTCCCCCACTGACAGGGTATTTTGGCGAGCAGTACTTC.